A single sample is the source of the 30 T cell receptor beta chains below, sequenced in a study of shared clonotypes between healthy human individuals. Generated by immunoSEQ multiplex PCR, the TCRdb table keeps only in-frame clones and is missing some. The repertoire holds over 850,000 clones, with about 84% as singletons. The material sequenced was memory CD4+ T cells from PBMCs. Subset indicated: CD45RA-negative fraction. The receptors here all came from a man between 18 and 29 years old in good health. Some clones in this sample may be carry-over from other donors' samples.

V gene TRBV7-2 combines with J gene TRBJ2-1; 8 bases align to TRBD2. This CDR3 comprises 17 residues. Germline values: CDR1 SGHTA, CDR2 FQGNSA. V was pared by 1 base and J by 8 bases, with 13 bases of the junction left unmatched. CDR3 protein: CASSLDFRSGSEDEQFF. CDR3 coding DNA: TGTGCCAGCAGCTTAGACTTTAGGAGCGGGAGCGAAGATGAGCAGTTCTTC.

The chain couples TRBV7-2 to TRBJ2-7; D unresolved. Between the trimmed V and J ends, which lost 5 bases and 5 bases, there was a span of 10 bases. The CDR3 extends over 12 amino acids. From germline, CDR1 is SGHTA and CDR2 FQGNSA. As DNA, the CDR3 is TGTGCCAGCAGCCCCCTAAGGGACGAGCAGTACTTC. It translates to CASSPLRDEQYF.

The chain recombines TRBV7-2 with TRBJ2-6; possible D gene TRBD1, 5 bases. The CDR3 sequence is 17 residues long. Trimming shortened V by 1 base and J by 2 bases, and 12 bases separated the two germline ends. Germline-derived CDR1 and CDR2 are SGHTA and FQGNSA. In DNA, the CDR3 is TGTGCCAGCAGCTTAGGGCAGGGATCCCCTGGGGCCAACGTCCTGACTTTC. Translating gives CASSLGQGSPGANVLTF.

The chain has TRBV25-1 and TRBJ2-3; either TRBD1 or TRBD2 may supply D (5 bases each). The ends were cut back, 5 bases at V and 1 base at J, with 19 bases in the middle. This CDR3 is built from 17 residues. CDR1 is MGHDK, CDR2 SYGVNS, per germline. CDR3 sequence reads: CASSSSSRRDGTDTQYF. In DNA, the CDR3 is TGTGCCAGCAGTTCCTCAAGCCGCCGGGACGGCACAGATACGCAGTATTTT.

This rearrangement joins TRBV12-1 to TRBJ2-2; TRBD2 is the table's D call, not checked against the DNA. TRBV12-1 is marked as a pseudogene. The CDR3 sequence is 20 residues long. CDR3 in DNA: TGTGCCAGCAGCTTTGCATGTGGGGGACTAGCGGGAGGGGCCACCGGGGAGCTGTTTTTT. Its translation is CASSFACGGLAGGATGELFF.

The V call is TRBV15, the J call TRBJ1-2, with TRBD1 matching over 7 bases. The germline V gene encodes CDR1 LNHNV and CDR2 YYDKDF (reference sequence). The CDR3 contains 15 residues. The V and J ends lost 0 bases and 7 bases, in that order; junction bases with no gene match: 8. CDR3 sequence (DNA): TGTGCCACCAGCAGAGATGGGCAGGGGGAGAGTGGCTACACCTTC. Translating it yields CATSRDGQGESGYTF.

V and J are TRBV10-3 and TRBJ2-7, with D maybe TRBD1 (6 bases). Germline lookup yields CDR1 ENHRY and CDR2 SYGVKD. V lost 6 bases and J lost 0, with 15 bases in between. This CDR3 is 15 amino acids long. The CDR3: CAIRKAGDLSYEQYF. The CDR3 coding sequence is TGTGCCATCAGGAAAGCAGGGGACCTCTCCTACGAGCAGTACTTC.

V usage is TRBV9 and J usage is TRBJ1-1; no clear D gene. The V gene lost 2 bases and the J gene lost 2 bases, with 10 bases spanning the gap. The CDR3 sequence is 14 residues long. In germline, CDR1 is SGDLS, CDR2 YYNGEE. CDR3 DNA sequence: TGTGCCAGCAGCGTTACAGCCTTCAACACTGAAGCTTTCTTT. As protein: CASSVTAFNTEAFF.

The rearrangement uses TRBV27 and TRBJ2-7; 7 nucleotides line up with TRBD1. V was pared by 2 bases and J by 0 bases, with 1 base of the junction left unmatched. Germline V gene data show CDR1 as MNHEY and CDR2 as SMNVEV (reference sequence). The CDR3 loop spans 14 amino acids. CDR3 loop: CASSLNRGSYEQYF. The CDR3 coding sequence is TGTGCCAGCAGTTTAAACAGGGGCTCCTACGAGCAGTACTTC.

The gene calls are TRBV25-1 and TRBJ2-7; 9 bases align to TRBD1. The CDR3 is 15 amino acids. Germline V CDR1 and CDR2: MGHDK, SYGVNS. Germline trimming cut 4 bases from V and 2 bases from J; bases unmatched to any gene: 6. The CDR3 DNA is TGTGCCAGCAGTGTGAAAACAGGGGGCCCCTACGAGCAGTACTTC. Its protein product is CASSVKTGGPYEQYF.

V is TRBV5-6 and J is TRBJ2-5, with D hard to call. Germline loops: CDR1 SGHDT, CDR2 YYEEEE. The CDR3 consists of 13 residues. The V end was cut by 4 bases, the J end by 2 bases, with 9 bases between. The CDR3 coding sequence is TGTGCCAGCAGCGCCGGTGGGCAAGAGACCCAGTACTTC. Protein: CASSAGGQETQYF.

As for this clone: The sample contains more than one DNA sequence encoding this CDR3. This chain joins TRBV4-2 and TRBJ2-7, with 14 bases identical to TRBD2. CDR3 size: 15 residues. CDR1 is LGHNA and CDR2 is YNFKEQ in the germline V gene. V lost 4 bases, J lost 3 bases, and 2 bases stayed unmatched. The CDR3 sequence: CASSRGTSGSYEQYF. In DNA form, the CDR3 reads TGTGCCAGCAGCCGTGGGACTAGCGGGAGCTACGAGCAGTACTTC.

The chain is built from TRBV28 and TRBJ2-7, with TRBD2 matching over 9 bases. V shed 6 bases and J 2 bases; nucleotides not matched to a gene: 14. The length of the CDR3 is 17 residues. Germline assignment: CDR1 MDHEN and CDR2 SYDVKM. The CDR3 DNA reads TGTGCCAGCAGGACCACGGGATTGCGGGAGGGCCCCTACGAGCAGTACTTC. It encodes CASRTTGLREGPYEQYF.

This chain joins TRBV2 and TRBJ2-2, with D tentatively TRBD1 or TRBD2 (5 bases each). CDR1 is SNHLY, CDR2 FYNNEI, per germline. The CDR3 totals 14 residues. The V end lost 7 bases, the J end lost 4 bases, and 13 bases lay between the germline ends. The CDR3 region has the DNA TGTGCCAGCATGGGGACCAGTGTCACCGGGGAGCTGTTTTTT. This codes for CASMGTSVTGELFF. Combining the CDR3 with reference TRBV2 and TRBJ2-2 gives the whole variable domain EPEVTQTPSHQVTQMGQEVILRCVPISNHLYFYWYRQILGQKVEFLVSFYNNEISEKSEIFDDQFSVERPDGSNFTLKIRSTKLEDSAMYFCASMGTSVTGELFFGEGSRLTVL.

To note about this clone: The same CDR3 arises from other DNA sequences in this sample as well. The chain employs TRBV2 and TRBJ2-2, with unresolved D. CDR1 is SNHLY, CDR2 FYNNEI, per germline. Trimming left V 7 bases short and J 1 base short, with 4 bases between. The CDR3 is made up of 12 amino acids. CDR3 coding DNA: TGTGCCAGCACCAGGAACACCGGGGAGCTGTTTTTT. It encodes CASTRNTGELFF.

This clone was picked up a small number of times. The chain couples TRBV7-2 to TRBJ2-7; 8 nucleotides line up with TRBD1. CDR1 SGHTA and CDR2 FQGNSA come from the germline V gene. This CDR3 region has 15 residues. V was pared by 3 bases and J by 2 bases, with 6 bases of the junction left unmatched. For the CDR3, the DNA is TGTGCCAGCAGCTTGAGGACAGGGTCGGCCTACGAGCAGTACTTC. Protein product: CASSLRTGSAYEQYF.

About this clone itself: The same CDR3 arises from other DNA sequences in this sample as well. This rearrangement joins TRBV6-6 to TRBJ2-5; D gene ambiguous. The CDR3 loop spans 12 amino acids. V shed 0 bases and J shed 2 bases, with 1 base lying between them. Germline CDR1 and CDR2: MNHNY and SVGAGI (reference sequence). The chain's CDR3 is CASSYSQETQYF. CDR3 coding DNA: TGTGCCAGCAGTTACTCACAAGAGACCCAGTACTTC.

This rearrangement joins TRBV6-1 to TRBJ2-1; D is uncertain. The CDR3 consists of 14 residues. Germline values: CDR1 MNHNS, CDR2 SASEGT. V lost 5 bases and J 10 bases, leaving 18 bases between the germline ends. CDR3 amino acids: CASSLGRSSSEQFF. The CDR3 DNA is TGTGCCAGCAGTCTCGGGCGGAGTTCCAGCGAGCAGTTCTTC.

The rearrangement joins TRBV6-5 to TRBJ2-7, with 15 bases lining up with TRBD2. There are 14 residues in the CDR3. Germline V gene sequence: CDR1 MNHEY, CDR2 SVGAGI. Trimming took 2 bases from V and 13 from J; bases not matched to a gene: 6. Here the CDR3 reads CASSYTGLAGGYYF. The CDR3 DNA reads TGTGCCAGCAGTTACACGGGACTAGCGGGAGGCTACTACTTC.

This chain uses TRBV28 with TRBJ1-2; 7 nucleotides line up with TRBD1. V dropped 6 bases and J dropped 8; count of bases not matched to a gene: 9. CDR3 length equals 13 residues. Germline CDR1 is MDHEN and CDR2 is SYDVKM. CDR3 loop: CASSLTQQGGYTF. The CDR3 DNA reads as TGTGCCAGCAGCTTGACCCAACAGGGGGGCTACACCTTC.

The chain employs TRBV7-6 and TRBJ2-7; 7 nucleotides align to TRBD1. This CDR3 has 15 residues. Per germline, CDR1 SGHVS and CDR2 FNYEAQ. V lost 3 bases, J lost 1 base, and 6 bases stayed unmatched. The CDR3 coding sequence is TGTGCCAGCAGCTTTCTGACAGGGAAGTCCTACGAGCAGTACTTC. Translating it yields CASSFLTGKSYEQYF.

The CDR3 coding sequence is TGTGCCAGCAGCAGCAACAGGGGGTGGAACACTGAAGCTTTCTTT. Its protein product is CASSSNRGWNTEAFF. V and J are TRBV7-9 and TRBJ1-1; 8 bases align to TRBD1. Germline V gene lookup returns CDR1 SEHNR and CDR2 FQNEAQ (reference sequence). This CDR3 is built from 15 residues. Trimming removed 5 bases from V and 1 base from J; junction bases left unmatched: 6.

In this sample, this clone turned up a few times. The same CDR3 also results from other DNA sequences found in this sample. The chain combines TRBV2 with TRBJ2-3; D gene ambiguous. CDR3 length: 12 residues. V lost 3 bases and J lost 9, with 10 bases in between. Germline lookup yields CDR1 SNHLY and CDR2 FYNNEI. The CDR3 bases are TGTGCCAGCAGTGAGGACCGCGTAACGCAGTATTTT. It is translated as CASSEDRVTQYF.

The chain employs TRBV11-1 and TRBJ2-1; no clear D gene. The CDR3 loop spans 16 amino acids. Trimming cost V 3 bases and J 8 bases, with 20 bases left between them. Germline CDR1 and CDR2: SGHAT and FQDESV (reference sequence). In DNA form, the CDR3 reads TGTGCCAGCAGCTTTAGGTGGGTCGCGAGCCTCGATGAGCAGTTCTTC. It specifies CASSFRWVASLDEQFF.

This clone was counted once. This rearrangement joins TRBV7-9 to TRBJ2-2; no firm D call. Trimming took 2 bases from V and 1 from J, leaving 11 bases between them. The CDR3 spans 16 residues. The germline CDR1 and CDR2 sequences are SEHNR and FQNEAQ (reference sequence). CDR3 in amino acids: CASSLRWAGNTGELFF. The CDR3 DNA reads TGTGCCAGCAGCTTAAGGTGGGCCGGGAACACCGGGGAGCTGTTTTTT.

The chain joins TRBV7-2 to TRBJ2-7; D might be TRBD1 (6 bases). The germline V gene has CDR1 SGHTA and CDR2 FQGNSA. V dropped 5 bases and J dropped 2 bases, with 13 bases sitting between them. This CDR3 region has 14 residues. CDR3 loop: CASSQNRVAYEQYF. DNA of the CDR3: TGTGCCAGCAGCCAAAACAGGGTTGCCTACGAGCAGTACTTC.

This rearrangement joins TRBV20-1 to TRBJ2-7; D unclear. CDR3 length equals 11 residues. V was shortened by 3 bases and J by 5 bases, with 8 bases between the two germline ends. CDR1 and CDR2 from the germline V gene are DFQATT and SNEGSKA (reference sequence). The CDR3 DNA is TGCAGTGCTAGTGGGGTAGACGAGCAGTACTTC. This sequence encodes CSASGVDEQYF.

The chain has TRBV6-1 and TRBJ1-4; 7 bases line up with TRBD1. CDR3 length equals 15 residues. J lost 5 bases, V lost 2 bases, and 5 bases had no gene match. CDR1 is MNHNS, CDR2 SASEGT, per germline. The CDR3 DNA reads as TGTGCCAGCAGTGAACAGACAGGGAGGAATGAAAAACTGTTTTTT. This codes for CASSEQTGRNEKLFF.

This clone is a singleton in its sample. CDR3 sequence (DNA): TGTGCCAGCAGTCCTAGCGGGGACACCTACGAGCAGTACTTC. Its protein is CASSPSGDTYEQYF. The chain couples TRBV11-3 to TRBJ2-7, with 9 nucleotides matching TRBD2. The CDR3 loop spans 14 amino acids. After removal of 6 bases from V and 2 bases from J, the junction contained 5 bases not matched to a gene. Germline values: CDR1 SGHNT, CDR2 YENEEA.

This clone has just a few counts. The V call is TRBV30, the J call TRBJ1-5; possible D gene TRBD1, 5 bases. The germline V gene encodes CDR1 GTSNPN and CDR2 SVGIG (reference sequence). The length of the CDR3 is 15 residues. With 3 bases removed from V and 0 bases from J, the gap between germline ends came to 12 bases. This chain's CDR3 is CAWRLRDASNQPQHF. CDR3 sequence (DNA): TGTGCCTGGAGGCTCCGGGACGCTAGCAATCAGCCCCAGCATTTT.